Listed below are T cell receptor beta chains from one sample, sequenced in a study of CD8 T cells in Susac syndrome. TCRdb reprocessed the immunoSEQ multiplex PCR reads via MiXCR and lists one record per CDR3 protein. The sample has more than 100,000 distinct CDR3 sequences, just under 95% seen once. Sequencing was performed on CD8+ T cells from PBMCs. The receptors shown here come from a human donor with Susac syndrome. The CDR3 runs from the conserved cysteine through the conserved F or W. D genes are given only for firm matches. For some rows the clone size is stated as once, few or many, or as a class when expanded; others skip it.

v_gene	j_gene	d_gene	abundance	CDR3nt	CDR3aa
TRBV9	TRBJ1-2	TRBD1	.	TGTGCCAGCAGCGGGGGACAGGGTGAGGGCTACACCTTC	CASSGGQGEGYTF
TRBV29-1	TRBJ1-1	.	.	TGCAGCGTTCTAGTGGGGCTGAACACTGAAGCTTTCTTT	CSVLVGLNTEAFF
TRBV4-1	TRBJ2-2	TRBD2	.	TGCGCCAGCAGCCAAGGAGGGACTAGCCCGAGGCCCGGGGAGCTGTTTTTT	CASSQGGTSPRPGELFF
TRBV6-5	TRBJ1-1	TRBD1	.	TGTGCCAGCAGTCTCGGGACAGGGGAGGCTTTCTTT	CASSLGTGEAFF
TRBV12-3/TRBV12-4	TRBJ1-4	TRBD1	.	TGTGCCAGCAGACAGGGGGTTAAGGAAAAACTGTTTTTT	CASRQGVKEKLFF
TRBV7-9	TRBJ2-2	TRBD2	.	TGTGCCAGCAACCAACTAGCGATGAACACCGGGGAGCTGTTTTTT	CASNQLAMNTGELFF
TRBV20-1	TRBJ2-7	.	few	TGCAGTGCGGAGCCACAGGGAAAGATCGACTACGAGCAGTACTTC	CSAEPQGKIDYEQYF
TRBV20-1	TRBJ1-2	TRBD1	.	TGCAGTGCTAGAGGTACCAGGGACAGCGAATATGGCTACACCTTC	CSARGTRDSEYGYTF
TRBV4-1	TRBJ2-1	.	.	TGCGCCAGCAGCCAAGGGCCTAGCTCCTACAATGAGCAGTTCTTC	CASSQGPSSYNEQFF
TRBV10-3	TRBJ1-5	TRBD1	.	TGTGCCATCAGAAGCGACAGGGACCAGCCCCAGCATTTT	CAIRSDRDQPQHF
TRBV11-2	TRBJ2-1	TRBD2	.	TGTGCCAGCAGTCTTGGGGGGGACTACAATGAGCAGTTCTTC	CASSLGGDYNEQFF
TRBV2	TRBJ2-1	TRBD1	.	TGTGCCGGAAGTAGGGGGCCCGATTCCTACAATGAGCAGTTCTTC	CAGSRGPDSYNEQFF
TRBV6-5	TRBJ2-7	.	once	TGTGCCAGCAGTTACCAGTCTGGGGATGAGCAGTACTTC	CASSYQSGDEQYF
TRBV5-4	TRBJ2-7	TRBD2	.	TGTGCCAGCAGCTACGTGACGAGCGGGGGCTACGAGCAGTACTTC	CASSYVTSGGYEQYF
TRBV20-1	TRBJ1-5	.	.	TGCAGTAAAAGGGGGGGGAAGGGTCAGCCCCAGCATTTT	CSKRGGKGQPQHF
TRBV20-1	TRBJ1-6	TRBD1	.	TGCAGTGCCCTACCGCCGGGACAGGGGGCGCGATGGTCTAATTCACCCCTCCACTTT	CSALPPGQGARWSNSPLHF
TRBV29-1	TRBJ1-1	.	.	TGCAGCGTTCTAGGACAGGAAGCTTTCTTT	CSVLGQEAFF
TRBV5-1	TRBJ2-4	.	once	TGCGCCAGCAGGAGCTTTGGCAAAAACATTCAGTACTTC	CASRSFGKNIQYF
TRBV5-4	TRBJ2-1	.	.	TGTGCCAGCAGCTTTAGGTCCGATGAGCAGTTCTTC	CASSFRSDEQFF
TRBV29-1	TRBJ2-3	.	.	TGCAGCGTTGAAGATCAGGCAGCTAGCACAGATACGCAGTATTTT	CSVEDQAASTDTQYF
TRBV4-3	TRBJ2-1	.	.	TGCGCCAGCAGCCAAGAGAGGATGAGGGGTCCAAACAATGAGCAGTTCTTC	CASSQERMRGPNNEQFF
TRBV4-1	TRBJ2-5	TRBD1	.	TGTGCCAGCAGCCAAGATCCCGGACAGGGGGCATGGCAAGAGACCCAGTACTTC	CASSQDPGQGAWQETQYF
TRBV14	TRBJ2-1	TRBD2	.	TGTGCCAGCAGCCCCGAGAGGGTAGCGGGGCGGTTCTTC	CASSPERVAGRFF
TRBV29-1	TRBJ2-7	.	.	TGCAGCGTTTACAGCGGAACCTACGAGCAGTACTTC	CSVYSGTYEQYF
TRBV3-1	TRBJ2-5	.	.	TGTGCCAGCAGCCAAGACTCCACGGAGACCCAGTACTTC	CASSQDSTETQYF
TRBV6-4	TRBJ1-1	TRBD1	.	TGTGCCAGCACCACATGGGGGGACAGGGCGAACACTGAAGCTTTCTTT	CASTTWGDRANTEAFF
TRBV12-3/TRBV12-4	TRBJ2-5	TRBD2	.	TGTGCCAGCAGTTCGGGCGGGGGGGCGGAGACCCAGTACTTC	CASSSGGGAETQYF
TRBV15	TRBJ2-3	.	.	TGTGCCACCAGCAGTGAGCCTCACACAGATACGCAGTATTTT	CATSSEPHTDTQYF
TRBV9	TRBJ2-1	TRBD1	.	TGTGCCAGCAGCGCCCCAGGGGGAACCTACAATGAGCAGTTCTTC	CASSAPGGTYNEQFF
TRBV6-2/TRBV6-3	TRBJ2-7	.	.	TGTGCCAGCAGTTACGGCGAGTCCTACGAGCAGTACTTC	CASSYGESYEQYF
TRBV10-3	TRBJ1-2	TRBD1	.	TGTGCCACTTGGACAGGGGGAGTCTATGGCTACACCTTC	CATWTGGVYGYTF
TRBV27	TRBJ2-7	.	.	TGTGCCAGCGGCCAAGGCGGCTCCTACGAGCAGTACTTC	CASGQGGSYEQYF
TRBV3-1	TRBJ2-5	.	.	TGTGCCAGCAGCCTCCCACCCGAGGGGGAGACCCAGTACTTC	CASSLPPEGETQYF
TRBV7-3	TRBJ2-1	TRBD1	.	TGTGCCAGCAGCGAGACAGGGGCGATCTCCTCCTACAATGAGCAGTTCTTC	CASSETGAISSYNEQFF
TRBV14	TRBJ1-1	.	.	TGTGCCAGCAGCCGATACATGAACACTGAAGCCTTCTTT	CASSRYMNTEAFF
TRBV6-5	TRBJ1-2	.	.	TGTGCCAGCAGTTACTCGGAAGGGGGGATTAACTATGGCTACACCTTC	CASSYSEGGINYGYTF
TRBV7-9	TRBJ2-6	.	.	TGTGCCAGCAGCCTGACCTCAGGTGGGGCCAACGTCCTGACTTTC	CASSLTSGGANVLTF
TRBV6-5	TRBJ1-1	.	.	TGTGCCAGCAGTTACACGGTGAACACTGAAGCTTTCTTT	CASSYTVNTEAFF
TRBV6-5	TRBJ2-7	.	.	TGTGCCAGCAGTTACTCGTTAGCGGCCTCCTACGAGCAGTACTTC	CASSYSLAASYEQYF
TRBV29-1	TRBJ2-3	.	.	TGCAGCGTTGAAGATCCGTACCGCACAGATACGCAGTATTTT	CSVEDPYRTDTQYF
TRBV20-1	TRBJ1-2	TRBD1	once	TGCAGTGCAACAGGGGGACAGGGGACCCTCTATGGCTACACCTTC	CSATGGQGTLYGYTF
TRBV13	TRBJ2-7	TRBD1	.	TGTGCCAGCAGCCCCCCCCGACAGGGGAACGAGCAGTACTTC	CASSPPRQGNEQYF
TRBV5-6	TRBJ2-1	TRBD1	.	TGTGCCAGCAGCTCGCCGGGACAGGGATACAATGAGCAGTTCTTC	CASSSPGQGYNEQFF
TRBV5-6	TRBJ2-1	.	.	TGTGCCAGCAGCTTGGGACAGCTGAAAGGTGAGCAGTTCTTC	CASSLGQLKGEQFF
TRBV9	TRBJ1-1	.	.	TGTGCCAGCAGCGTTGGGTCGACTTGGGACACTGAAGCTTTCTTT	CASSVGSTWDTEAFF
TRBV9	TRBJ2-3	.	.	TGTGCCAGCAGCCTGAGTCGGCAAGAGAGGGGGAAACAGTATTTT	CASSLSRQERGKQYF
TRBV7-6	TRBJ2-5	TRBD2	.	TGTGCCAGCAGCTTACGGGGGGTCCAAGAGACCCAGTACTTC	CASSLRGVQETQYF
TRBV5-1	TRBJ2-7	TRBD2	.	TGCGCCAGCAGCCCCGGGGGGGGCCCGCCTAACGAGCAGTACTTC	CASSPGGGPPNEQYF